A single sample is the source of the 16 T cell receptor beta chains below, sequenced in a study of shared clonotypes between healthy human individuals. Only in-frame clones appear in the TCRdb table, and some are missing; sequencing was by immunoSEQ multiplex PCR. The sample has 300,000 or so clones; approximately 79% are singletons. Sequenced: memory CD4+ T cells sorted from blood. Subset denoted: CD45RA-negative fraction. All receptors derive from a man aged 30 to 39 in good health.

V gene TRBV5-1 combines with J gene TRBJ2-7; D unresolved. V lost 4 bases and J lost 4, with 12 bases in between. The CDR3 consists of 13 residues. CDR1 is SGHRS and CDR2 is YFSETQ in the germline V gene. CDR3 in amino acids: CASSIPQSYEQYF. As DNA, the CDR3 is TGCGCCAGCAGCATACCACAGAGTTACGAGCAGTACTTC.

A word on this clone: A read error may produce the germline difference seen at one junction end. This chain links TRBV15 with TRBJ1-2; D is perhaps TRBD1 (5 bases). CDR1 LNHNV and CDR2 YYDKDF come from the germline V gene (reference sequence). The CDR3 length is 12 residues. The CDR3 DNA sequence: TGTGCCACCAGCAGAGATGGGGTCAGGGAGGCCTTC. It is translated as CATSRDGVREAF.

The chain uses TRBV10-1 and TRBJ2-1; 12 bases line up with TRBD2. V was clipped by 6 bases and J by 3 bases; unmatched bases: 3. The CDR3 extends over 15 amino acids. Germline loops: CDR1 WNHNN, CDR2 SYGVQD (reference sequence). CDR3 loop: CASSLTSGSYNEQFF. CDR3 sequence (DNA): TGCGCCAGCAGCTTGACTAGCGGGAGCTACAATGAGCAGTTCTTC.

This clone was observed a handful of times. The chain combines TRBV10-1 with TRBJ2-7, with 15 bases matching TRBD2. J was trimmed by 6 bases and V by 5 bases; bases with no gene match: 2. The germline gives CDR1 WNHNN, CDR2 SYGVQD (reference sequence). The CDR3 loop spans 14 amino acids. The CDR3 is CASSQGLAGGEQYF. In nucleotides, the CDR3 is TGCGCCAGCAGTCAGGGACTAGCGGGAGGCGAGCAGTACTTC.

The chain is built from TRBV19 and TRBJ2-1, with D possibly TRBD2 on 7 matching bases. This CDR3 contains 13 residues. Germline values: CDR1 LNHDA, CDR2 SQIVND (reference sequence). V gave up 8 bases and J gave up 4 bases, with 12 bases separating them. The CDR3 protein is CASRGGIYNEQFF. DNA of the CDR3: TGTGCCAGTCGCGGGGGCATTTACAATGAGCAGTTCTTC.

The genes are TRBV10-3 and TRBJ1-1; the D is unclear. The V gene's germline CDR1 is ENHRY and CDR2 SYGVKD. V was clipped by 0 bases and J by 1 base, with 9 bases between them. The CDR3 spans 15 residues. CDR3 protein: CAISESAPANTEAFF. CDR3 DNA: TGTGCCATCAGTGAGTCGGCCCCCGCGAACACTGAAGCTTTCTTT.

The chain joins TRBV9 to TRBJ2-5; a possible D gene is TRBD2 (6 bases). V lost 0 bases and J 7 bases, leaving 16 bases between the germline ends. The CDR3 runs to 15 residues. CDR1 SGDLS and CDR2 YYNGEE come from the germline V gene. The CDR3 DNA follows: TGTGCCAGCAGCGTAGTCACCGGTCAGGGAGGGACCCAGTACTTC. It codes for CASSVVTGQGGTQYF.

The chain recombines TRBV11-2 with TRBJ2-7, with D perhaps matching TRBD1 (6 bases). This CDR3 spans 16 amino acids. Trimming took 2 bases from V and 0 from J, leaving 14 bases between them. Per the germline V gene, CDR1 is SGHAT and CDR2 is FQNNGV. The CDR3 DNA follows: TGTGCCAGCAGCTTACGACAGGCCCTATTCTCCTACGAGCAGTACTTC. This encodes CASSLRQALFSYEQYF.

This clone was seen ten or more times. The V call is TRBV2, the J call TRBJ2-7, with TRBD2 identical over 9 bases. V shed 4 bases and J 2 bases; nucleotides not matched to a gene: 15. The CDR3 is 18 amino acids. Germline V gene sequence: CDR1 SNHLY, CDR2 FYNNEI. The CDR3 loop is CASSGLKSTLAGTYEQYF. CDR3 sequence (DNA): TGTGCCAGCAGTGGCCTCAAATCAACACTAGCGGGCACCTACGAGCAGTACTTC.

This clone was counted at least ten times. The sample contains more than one DNA sequence encoding this CDR3. V is TRBV5-6 and J is TRBJ1-2, with no clear D. Germline CDR1 and CDR2: SGHDT and YYEEEE. The CDR3 has 14 residues. Trimming shortened V by 1 base and J by 2 bases, and 9 bases separated the two germline ends. CDR3 nucleotides: TGTGCCAGCAGCTTGCTGCAGGCCAACTATGGCTACACCTTC. It is translated as CASSLLQANYGYTF.

The rearrangement joins TRBV27 to TRBJ1-5, with 9 bases matching TRBD1. Germline V gives CDR1 MNHEY, CDR2 SMNVEV (reference sequence). V trimming: 5 bases; J trimming: 5 bases; junction bases outside the gene matches: 1. The CDR3 sequence is 13 residues long. The CDR3 DNA is TGTGCCAGCAGTGACAGGGGGGATCAGCCCCAGCATTTT. This codes for CASSDRGDQPQHF.

The J gene is TRBJ1-1, the V gene TRBV6-1, with D perhaps TRBD1 (5 bases). The CDR3 covers 13 residues. The V gene's germline CDR1 is MNHNS and CDR2 SASEGT. The V gene lost 7 bases and the J gene lost 3 bases, with 12 bases spanning the gap. The CDR3 DNA reads as TGTGCCAGCAAGGGGCACATTGACACTGAAGCTTTCTTT. Translation gives CASKGHIDTEAFF.

This chain links TRBV25-1 with TRBJ2-2; 7 nucleotides match TRBD2. The CDR3 is 16 amino acids. Germline values: CDR1 MGHDK, CDR2 SYGVNS. The V gene end was trimmed by 10 bases and the J gene end by 8 bases; junction bases not matched to a gene: 19. In DNA, the CDR3 is TGTGCCACCCAATCCCTAGCGGATGCCCCCCAGGGGGAGCTGTTTTTT. Translating it yields CATQSLADAPQGELFF. Using reference TRBV25-1 and TRBJ2-2 for the parts outside the CDR3, the full variable domain is EADIYQTPRYLVIGTGKKITLECSQTMGHDKMYWYQQDPGMELHLIHYSYGVNSTEKGDLSSESTVSRIRTEHFPLTLESARPSHTSQYLCATQSLADAPQGELFFGEGSRLTVL.

Remarks on this clone: Other DNA sequences in this sample translate to the same CDR3. CDR3 in amino acids: CASSPSGDEQFF. Here the CDR3 DNA reads TGTGCCAGCTCACCCTCGGGGGATGAGCAGTTCTTC. The chain uses TRBV18 and TRBJ2-1; D possibly corresponds to TRBD2 (6 bases). CDR3 size: 12 residues. The germline V and J ends were trimmed by 3 bases and 8 bases, with 8 bases remaining between them. Per the germline V gene, CDR1 is KGHSH and CDR2 is LQKENI.

The chain couples TRBV30 to TRBJ1-4, with 7 nucleotides matching TRBD1. Germline V lookup: CDR1 GTSNPN, CDR2 SVGIG (reference sequence). V was pared by 3 bases and J by 8 bases, with 12 bases of the junction left unmatched. The length of the CDR3 is 15 residues. This CDR3 reads CAWRDVTGTGEKLFF. The DNA of the CDR3 is TGTGCCTGGAGGGACGTGACAGGGACGGGGGAAAAACTGTTTTTT. Using reference TRBV30 and TRBJ1-4 for the parts outside the CDR3, the full variable domain is SQTIHQWPATLVQPVGSPLSLECTVEGTSNPNLYWYRQAAGRGLQLLFYSVGIGQISSEVPQNLSASRPQDRQFILSSKKLLLSDSGFYLCAWRDVTGTGEKLFFGSGTQLSVL.

This chain joins TRBV6-5 and TRBJ2-7; TRBD1 aligns across 8 bases. CDR1 is MNHEY, CDR2 SVGAGI, per germline. The ends lost 5 bases at V and 3 bases at J; junction bases unmatched: 9. The CDR3 extends over 15 amino acids. CDR3: CASSQRGQGGYEQYF. In DNA, the CDR3 is TGTGCCAGCAGTCAGCGAGGACAGGGAGGCTACGAGCAGTACTTC.